Listed below are T cell receptor beta chains from one sample, sequenced in a study of blood T cell repertoires in COVID-19. The repertoire was sequenced with immunoSEQ multiplex PCR; TCRdb's copy has only in-frame clones and lacks some. The sample yields some 150,000 clones, 70% to 90% seen once. The sequenced sample consisted of peripheral blood. Receptor source: a middle-aged man with acute or convalescent COVID-19. CDR3s include the opening cysteine and the closing phenylalanine or tryptophan. The order of the fields is V gene, clone size, J gene, CDR3 protein. Clone size appears in some rows only: once, few, many, or a class for an expanded clone.

>TRBV1|-|TRBJ2-1
CTSSPGTSGGTSSYNEQFF
>TRBV9|-|TRBJ1-6
CASSSRNANSPLHF
>TRBV4-3|-|TRBJ1-4
CASSQDRQSNEKLFF
>TRBV5-1|few|TRBJ1-6
CASSLGDSYNSPLHF
>TRBV12-3/TRBV12-4|-|TRBJ1-3
CASREQGRDTIYF
>TRBV28|-|TRBJ2-3
CASSPPGRDTQYF
>TRBV7-3|-|TRBJ2-3
CASSLGVFRGDTQYF
>TRBV5-4|-|TRBJ1-3
CASSLQGGYGNTIYF
>TRBV19|-|TRBJ2-7
CASSRRGSAYEQYF
>TRBV7-9|-|TRBJ1-1
CASSAQGWHTEAFF